This T cell receptor (beta chain) was captured in a study of blood T cells in healthy people across ages. This clonotype was seen once. The germline V gene has CDR1 SEHNR and CDR2 FQNEAQ (reference sequence). V trimming: 5 bases; J trimming: 10 bases; junction bases outside the gene matches: 15. This CDR3 spans 15 amino acids. Together with a sample-barcoded 5' primer, a J-beta primer mix was included in a second PCR lasting about 6 to 12 cycles. TCRdb re-called the 5' RACE reads with MiXCR, one entry per CDR3 protein. The sample carries 1,800,000 or so distinct CDR3 sequences, approximately 39% recorded once.

Sequenced material: blood. The sequence was collected from a human donor in good health. The chain carries TRBV7-9 and TRBJ1-1; 8 nucleotides agree with TRBD1. CDR3 sequence: CASSRFIPTGTGAFF. The CDR3 nucleotides are TGTGCCAGCAGCCGCTTCATTCCTACAGGGACAGGAGCTTTCTTT.